This T cell receptor beta chain derives from a study of shared clonotypes between healthy human individuals. Whole-study findings and limits: The sampled material consisted only of blood, and tissue repertoires are likely to differ.

Each donor was a Caucasian adult residing in Nashville, Tennessee. The CDR3 has 17 residues. Germline V gene data show CDR1 as SGHTA and CDR2 as FQGTGA. V lost 5 bases and J lost 3; bases outside the gene matches: 5. Some clones are missing from TCRdb's copy, which holds only in-frame ones; the method was immunoSEQ multiplex PCR. The sample contains over a million clones, 70% to 80% of which appear only once. The sample holds a few counts of this clone. Its antigen is not identified. The TCR comes from a man younger than 35 in good health. Some clones in this sample may be carry-over from other donors' samples. The rearrangement uses TRBV7-3 and TRBJ2-2, with 14 bases fitting TRBD2. What was sequenced was memory CD4+ T cells from PBMCs. The subset here: CD45RA-negative fraction. CDR3 in amino acids: CASSPQGLAGDTGELFF. The DNA of the CDR3 is TGTGCCAGCAGCCCGCAGGGACTAGCGGGGGACACCGGGGAGCTGTTTTTT.